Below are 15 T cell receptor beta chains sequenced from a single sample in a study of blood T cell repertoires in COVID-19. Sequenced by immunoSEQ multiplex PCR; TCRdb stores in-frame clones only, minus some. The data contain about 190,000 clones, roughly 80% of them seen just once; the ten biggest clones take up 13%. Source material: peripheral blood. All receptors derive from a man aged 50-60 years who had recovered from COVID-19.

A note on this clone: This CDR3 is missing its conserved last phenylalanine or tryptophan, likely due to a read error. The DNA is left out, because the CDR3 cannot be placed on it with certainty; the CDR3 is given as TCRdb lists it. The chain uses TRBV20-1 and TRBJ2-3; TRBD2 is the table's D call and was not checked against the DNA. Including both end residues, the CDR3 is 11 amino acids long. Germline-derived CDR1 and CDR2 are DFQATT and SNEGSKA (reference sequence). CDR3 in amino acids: CSARDGTKALV.

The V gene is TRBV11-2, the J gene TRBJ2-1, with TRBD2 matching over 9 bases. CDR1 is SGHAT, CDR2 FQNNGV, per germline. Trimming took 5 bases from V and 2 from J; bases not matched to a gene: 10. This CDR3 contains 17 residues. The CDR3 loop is CASSPRGAGGPYNEQFF. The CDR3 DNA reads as TGTGCCAGCAGCCCCAGGGGGGCGGGAGGGCCCTACAATGAGCAGTTCTTC.

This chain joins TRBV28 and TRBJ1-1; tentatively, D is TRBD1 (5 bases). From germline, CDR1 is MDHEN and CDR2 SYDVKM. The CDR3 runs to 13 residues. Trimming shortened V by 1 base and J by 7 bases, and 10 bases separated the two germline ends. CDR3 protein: CASSLSRQNEAFF. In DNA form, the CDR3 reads TGTGCCAGCAGTTTATCCCGACAGAATGAAGCTTTCTTT.

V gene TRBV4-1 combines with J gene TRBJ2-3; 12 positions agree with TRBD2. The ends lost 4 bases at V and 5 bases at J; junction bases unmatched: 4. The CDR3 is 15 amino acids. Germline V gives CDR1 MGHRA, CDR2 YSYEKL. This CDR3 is CASSPTSGRGDTQYF. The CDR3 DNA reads TGCGCCAGCAGCCCGACTAGCGGGAGAGGAGATACGCAGTATTTT.

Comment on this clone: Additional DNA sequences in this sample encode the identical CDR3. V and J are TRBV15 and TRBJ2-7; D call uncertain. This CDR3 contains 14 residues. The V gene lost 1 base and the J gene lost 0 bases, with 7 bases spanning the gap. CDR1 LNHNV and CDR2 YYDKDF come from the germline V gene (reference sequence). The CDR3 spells CATSRGGSSYEQYF. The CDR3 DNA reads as TGTGCCACCAGCAGAGGAGGCAGCTCCTACGAGCAGTACTTC.

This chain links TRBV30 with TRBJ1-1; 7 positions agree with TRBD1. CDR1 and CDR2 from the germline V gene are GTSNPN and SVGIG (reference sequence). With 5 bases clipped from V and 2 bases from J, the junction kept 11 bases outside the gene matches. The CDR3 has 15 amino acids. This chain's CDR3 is CAWVIRGLRNTEAFF. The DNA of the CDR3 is TGTGCCTGGGTGATCAGGGGGTTGAGAAACACTGAAGCTTTCTTT.

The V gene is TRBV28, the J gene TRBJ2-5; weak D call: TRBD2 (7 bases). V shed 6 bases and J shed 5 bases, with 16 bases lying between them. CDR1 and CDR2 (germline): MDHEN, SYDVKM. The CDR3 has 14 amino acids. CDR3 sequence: CASSPGGPGETQYF. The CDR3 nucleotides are TGTGCCAGCAGCCCGGGGGGCCCCGGGGAGACCCAGTACTTC.

CDR3 residues: CAWSVEWSSYEQYF. CDR3 in DNA: TGTGCCTGGAGTGTGGAATGGAGCTCCTACGAGCAGTACTTC. The chain recombines TRBV30 with TRBJ2-7; D gene uncertain. V lost 0 bases and J 0 bases, leaving 9 bases between the germline ends. The CDR3 has 14 amino acids. Germline values: CDR1 GTSNPN, CDR2 SVGIG (reference sequence).

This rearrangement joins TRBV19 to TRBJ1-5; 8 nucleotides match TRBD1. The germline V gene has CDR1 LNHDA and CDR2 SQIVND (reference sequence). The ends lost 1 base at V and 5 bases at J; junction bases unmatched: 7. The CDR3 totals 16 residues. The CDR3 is CASSIGQGALDQPQHF. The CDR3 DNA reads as TGTGCCAGTAGTATAGGGCAGGGGGCGTTGGATCAGCCCCAGCATTTT.

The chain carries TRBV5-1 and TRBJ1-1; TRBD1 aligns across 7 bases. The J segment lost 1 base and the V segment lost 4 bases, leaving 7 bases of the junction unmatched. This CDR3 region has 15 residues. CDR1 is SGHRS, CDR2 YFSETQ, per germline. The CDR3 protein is CASSPTGFRNTEAFF. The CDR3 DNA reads TGCGCCAGCAGCCCGACAGGGTTTAGGAACACTGAAGCTTTCTTT.

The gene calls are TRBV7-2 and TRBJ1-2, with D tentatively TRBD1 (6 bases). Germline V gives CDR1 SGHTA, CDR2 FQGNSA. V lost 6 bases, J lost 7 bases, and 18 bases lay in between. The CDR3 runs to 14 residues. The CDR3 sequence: CASRETGMAGGYTF. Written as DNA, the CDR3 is TGTGCCAGCAGAGAAACAGGGATGGCGGGTGGCTACACCTTC.

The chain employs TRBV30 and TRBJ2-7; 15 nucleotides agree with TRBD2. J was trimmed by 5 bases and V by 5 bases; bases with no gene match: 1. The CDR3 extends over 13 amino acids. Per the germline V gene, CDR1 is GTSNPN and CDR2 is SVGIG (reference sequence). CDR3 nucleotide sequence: TGTGCCTGGGGGACTAGCGGGAGGAACGAGCAGTACTTC. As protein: CAWGTSGRNEQYF.

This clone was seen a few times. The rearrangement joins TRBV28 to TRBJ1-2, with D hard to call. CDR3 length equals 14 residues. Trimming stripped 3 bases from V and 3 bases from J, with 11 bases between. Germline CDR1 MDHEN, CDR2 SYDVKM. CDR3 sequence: CASSFVGLDYGYTF. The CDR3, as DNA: TGTGCCAGCAGTTTCGTCGGGTTGGACTATGGCTACACCTTC.

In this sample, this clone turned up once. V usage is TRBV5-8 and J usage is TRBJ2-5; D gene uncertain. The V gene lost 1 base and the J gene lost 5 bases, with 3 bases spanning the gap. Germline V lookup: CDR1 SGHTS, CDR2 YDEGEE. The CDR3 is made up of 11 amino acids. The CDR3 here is CASSLRETQYF. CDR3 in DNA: TGTGCCAGCAGCTTGCGTGAGACCCAGTACTTC.

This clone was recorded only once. As DNA, the CDR3 is TGTGCCAGCAGCTTAGCGCGTGTCCTGAACTACGAGCAGTACTTC. The encoded protein is CASSLARVLNYEQYF. The genes are TRBV7-2 and TRBJ2-7; D is uncertain. V was clipped by 0 bases and J by 3 bases, with 12 bases between them. The CDR3 length is 15 residues. Per the germline V gene, CDR1 is SGHTA and CDR2 is FQGNSA.